The clone carrying this TCR beta chain has at least ten counts. This entry belongs to a study of T-cell reconstitution after alpha-beta-depleted transplantation in children. The CDR3 loop spans 15 amino acids. Germline V gene data show CDR1 as SGHTA and CDR2 as FQGNSA. V lost 4 bases and J 0 bases, leaving 9 bases between the germline ends. The library targeted TCRbeta and was prepared with unique molecular identifiers. TCRdb recomputed calls from the PCR reads with MiXCR, one row per CDR3 protein. The sample has about 640,000 distinct CDR3 sequences, around a sixth seen once. This material consisted of PBMCs from the stem cell graft donor, taken from the stem cell graft. The J gene is TRBJ2-2, the V gene TRBV7-2; D perhaps matches TRBD2 (6 bases). The source is a human donor who donated a stem cell graft to a child with acute myeloid leukemia. In nucleotides, the CDR3 is TGTGCCAGCAGCTCCGGAGGGTCGAACACCGGGGAGCTGTTTTTT. Translated: CASSSGGSNTGELFF.